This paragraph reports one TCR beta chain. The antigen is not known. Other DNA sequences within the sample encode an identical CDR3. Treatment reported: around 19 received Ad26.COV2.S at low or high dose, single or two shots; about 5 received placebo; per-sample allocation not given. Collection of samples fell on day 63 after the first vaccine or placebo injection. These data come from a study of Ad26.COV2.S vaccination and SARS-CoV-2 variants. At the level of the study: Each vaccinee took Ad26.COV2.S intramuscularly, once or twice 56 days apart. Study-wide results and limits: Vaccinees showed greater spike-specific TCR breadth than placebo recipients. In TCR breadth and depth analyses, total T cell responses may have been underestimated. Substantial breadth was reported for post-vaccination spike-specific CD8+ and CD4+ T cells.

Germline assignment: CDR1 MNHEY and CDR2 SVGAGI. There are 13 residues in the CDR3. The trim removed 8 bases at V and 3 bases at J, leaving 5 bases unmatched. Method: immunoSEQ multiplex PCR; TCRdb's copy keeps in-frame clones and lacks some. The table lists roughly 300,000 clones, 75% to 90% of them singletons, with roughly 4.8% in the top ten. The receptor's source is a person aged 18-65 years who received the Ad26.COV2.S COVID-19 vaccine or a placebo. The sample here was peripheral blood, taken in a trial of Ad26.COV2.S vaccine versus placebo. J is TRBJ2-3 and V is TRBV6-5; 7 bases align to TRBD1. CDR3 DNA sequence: TGTGCCAGCCGTAGGGACAGTACAGATACGCAGTATTTT. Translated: CASRRDSTDTQYF.